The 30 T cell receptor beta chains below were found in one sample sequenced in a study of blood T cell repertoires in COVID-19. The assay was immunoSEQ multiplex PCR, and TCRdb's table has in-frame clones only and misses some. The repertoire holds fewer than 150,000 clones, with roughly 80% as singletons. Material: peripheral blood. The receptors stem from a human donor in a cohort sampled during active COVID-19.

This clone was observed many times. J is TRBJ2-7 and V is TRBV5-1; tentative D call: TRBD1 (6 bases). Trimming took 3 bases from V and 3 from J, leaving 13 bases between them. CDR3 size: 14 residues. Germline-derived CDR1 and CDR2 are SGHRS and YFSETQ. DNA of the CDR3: TGCGCCAGCAGCTCCGGACAGTGGGACTACGAGCAGTACTTC. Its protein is CASSSGQWDYEQYF. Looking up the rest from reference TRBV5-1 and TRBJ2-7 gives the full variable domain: KAGVTQTPRYLIKTRGQQVTLSCSPISGHRSVSWYQQTPGQGLQFLFEYFSETQRNKGNFPGRFSGRQFSNSRSEMNVSTLELGDSALYLCASSSGQWDYEQYFGPGTRLTVT.

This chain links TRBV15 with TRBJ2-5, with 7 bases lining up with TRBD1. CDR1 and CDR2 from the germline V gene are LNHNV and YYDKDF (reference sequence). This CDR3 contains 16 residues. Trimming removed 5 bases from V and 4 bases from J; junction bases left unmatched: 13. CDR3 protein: CATSGQLKTGRETQYF. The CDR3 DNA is TGTGCCACCAGCGGCCAGTTAAAGACAGGGAGAGAGACCCAGTACTTC.

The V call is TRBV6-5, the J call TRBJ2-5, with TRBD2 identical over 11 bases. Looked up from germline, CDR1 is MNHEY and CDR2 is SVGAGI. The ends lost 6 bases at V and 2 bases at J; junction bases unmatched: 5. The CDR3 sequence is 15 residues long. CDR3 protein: CASRAGLAEQETQYF. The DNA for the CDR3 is TGTGCCAGCAGGGCGGGACTAGCGGAACAAGAGACCCAGTACTTC.

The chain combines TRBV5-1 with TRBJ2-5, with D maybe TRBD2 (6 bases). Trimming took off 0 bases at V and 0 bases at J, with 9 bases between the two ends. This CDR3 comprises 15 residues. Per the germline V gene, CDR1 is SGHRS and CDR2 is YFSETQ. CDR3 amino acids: CASSLGTSNQETQYF. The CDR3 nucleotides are TGCGCCAGCAGCTTGGGCACTAGCAACCAAGAGACCCAGTACTTC.

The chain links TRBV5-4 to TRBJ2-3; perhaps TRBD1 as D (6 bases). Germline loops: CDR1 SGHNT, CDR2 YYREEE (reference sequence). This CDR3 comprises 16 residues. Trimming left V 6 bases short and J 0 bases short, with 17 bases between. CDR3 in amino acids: CASKTWTAASTDTQYF. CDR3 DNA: TGTGCCAGCAAAACATGGACAGCAGCGAGCACAGATACGCAGTATTTT.

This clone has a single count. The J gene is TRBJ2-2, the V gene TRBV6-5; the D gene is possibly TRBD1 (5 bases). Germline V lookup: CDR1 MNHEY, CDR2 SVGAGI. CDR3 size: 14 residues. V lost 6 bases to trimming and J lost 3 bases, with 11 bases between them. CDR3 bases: TGTGCCAGCAGGGCCGCAGGGTACACCGGGGAGCTGTTTTTT. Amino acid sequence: CASRAAGYTGELFF.

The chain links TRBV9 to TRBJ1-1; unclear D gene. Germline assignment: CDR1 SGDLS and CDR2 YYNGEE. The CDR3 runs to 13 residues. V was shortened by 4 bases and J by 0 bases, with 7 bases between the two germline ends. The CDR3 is CASSPTVNTEAFF. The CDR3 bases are TGTGCCAGCAGCCCAACAGTGAACACTGAAGCTTTCTTT.

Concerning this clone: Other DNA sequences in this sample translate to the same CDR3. The CDR3 spells CASSGDRAANYGYTF. CDR3 nucleotide sequence: TGTGCCAGCAGTGGGGACAGGGCAGCTAACTATGGCTACACCTTC. V is TRBV25-1 and J is TRBJ1-2, with 9 bases lining up with TRBD1. The germline gives CDR1 MGHDK, CDR2 SYGVNS. The CDR3 spans 15 residues. V trimming: 4 bases; J trimming: 0 bases; junction bases outside the gene matches: 3.

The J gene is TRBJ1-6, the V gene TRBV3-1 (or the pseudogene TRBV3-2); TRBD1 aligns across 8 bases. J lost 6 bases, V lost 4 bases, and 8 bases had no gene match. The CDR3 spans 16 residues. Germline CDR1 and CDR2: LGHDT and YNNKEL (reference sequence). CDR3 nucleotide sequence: TGTGCCAGCAGCCGAGATGGGGACAGGTCTAATTCACCCCTCCACTTT. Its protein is CASSRDGDRSNSPLHF.

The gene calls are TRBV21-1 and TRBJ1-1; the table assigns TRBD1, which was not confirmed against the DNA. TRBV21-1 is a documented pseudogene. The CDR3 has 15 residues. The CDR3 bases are TGTGCCAGCAGCAAAGAAAGGGGCTGGTGTCCTGAAGCTTTCTTT. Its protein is CASSKERGWCPEAFF.

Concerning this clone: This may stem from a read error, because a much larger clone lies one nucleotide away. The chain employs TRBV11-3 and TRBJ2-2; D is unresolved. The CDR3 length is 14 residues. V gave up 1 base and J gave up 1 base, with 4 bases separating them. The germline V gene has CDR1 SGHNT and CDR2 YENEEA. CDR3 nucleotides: TGTGCCAGCAGCTTAGTCGGGAACACCGGGGAGCTGTTTTTT. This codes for CASSLVGNTGELFF.

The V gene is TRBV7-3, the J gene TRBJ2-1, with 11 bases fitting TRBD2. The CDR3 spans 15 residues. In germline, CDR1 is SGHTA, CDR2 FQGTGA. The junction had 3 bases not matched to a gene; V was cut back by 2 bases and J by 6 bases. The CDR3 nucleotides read TGTGCCAGCAGCTTACTAGCGGGGGGCTCCAATGAGCAGTTCTTC. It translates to CASSLLAGGSNEQFF.

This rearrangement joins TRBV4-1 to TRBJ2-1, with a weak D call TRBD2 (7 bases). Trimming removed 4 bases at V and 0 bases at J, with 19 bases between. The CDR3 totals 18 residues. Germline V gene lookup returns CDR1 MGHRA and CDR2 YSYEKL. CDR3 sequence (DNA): TGCGCCAGCAGCCGACTTCCGGGGCGGGGGCTCTCCTACAATGAGCAGTTCTTC. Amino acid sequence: CASSRLPGRGLSYNEQFF.

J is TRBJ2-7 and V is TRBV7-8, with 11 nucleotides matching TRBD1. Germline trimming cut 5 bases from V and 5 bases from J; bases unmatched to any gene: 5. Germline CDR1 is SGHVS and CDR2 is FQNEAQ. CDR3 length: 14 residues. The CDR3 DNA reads TGTGCCAGCAGCACCTGGGACAGGGGGGACGAGCAGTACTTC. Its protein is CASSTWDRGDEQYF.

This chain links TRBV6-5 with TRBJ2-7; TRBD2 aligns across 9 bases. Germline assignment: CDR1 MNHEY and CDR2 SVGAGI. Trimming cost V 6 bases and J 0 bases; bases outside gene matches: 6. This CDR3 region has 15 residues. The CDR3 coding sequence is TGTGCCAGCAGGGACGAAGCGGGGGGCTCCTACGAGCAGTACTTC. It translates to CASRDEAGGSYEQYF.

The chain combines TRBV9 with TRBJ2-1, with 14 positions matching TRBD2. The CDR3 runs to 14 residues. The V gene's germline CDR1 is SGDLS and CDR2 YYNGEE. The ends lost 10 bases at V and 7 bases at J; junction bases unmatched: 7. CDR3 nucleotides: TGTGCCGGTAGACTAGCGGGGGGGCCGAATGAGCAGTTCTTC. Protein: CAGRLAGGPNEQFF.

DNA for the CDR3: TGTGCCATCAGTGAGTCGGCCGGGAAGAACACTGAAGCTTTCTTT. This gives the protein CAISESAGKNTEAFF. The chain couples TRBV10-3 to TRBJ1-1; D not certain. Trimming removed 0 bases from V and 1 base from J, with 9 bases in between. Germline V gene sequence: CDR1 ENHRY, CDR2 SYGVKD. This CDR3 region has 15 residues.

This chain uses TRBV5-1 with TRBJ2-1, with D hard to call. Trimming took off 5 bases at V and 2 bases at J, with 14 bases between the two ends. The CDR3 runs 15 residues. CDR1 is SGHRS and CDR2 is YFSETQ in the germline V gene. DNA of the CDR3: TGCGCCAGCAGGTCAGTGCACGGAGCCTACAATGAGCAGTTCTTC. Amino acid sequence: CASRSVHGAYNEQFF. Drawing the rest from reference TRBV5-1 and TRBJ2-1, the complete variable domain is KAGVTQTPRYLIKTRGQQVTLSCSPISGHRSVSWYQQTPGQGLQFLFEYFSETQRNKGNFPGRFSGRQFSNSRSEMNVSTLELGDSALYLCASRSVHGAYNEQFFGPGTRLTVL.

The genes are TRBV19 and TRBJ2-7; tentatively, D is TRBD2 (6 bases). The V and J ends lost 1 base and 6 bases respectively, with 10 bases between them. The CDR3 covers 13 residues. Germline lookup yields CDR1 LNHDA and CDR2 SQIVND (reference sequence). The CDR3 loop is CASSIAGTVEQYF. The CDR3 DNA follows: TGTGCCAGTAGTATAGCAGGGACTGTCGAGCAGTACTTC.

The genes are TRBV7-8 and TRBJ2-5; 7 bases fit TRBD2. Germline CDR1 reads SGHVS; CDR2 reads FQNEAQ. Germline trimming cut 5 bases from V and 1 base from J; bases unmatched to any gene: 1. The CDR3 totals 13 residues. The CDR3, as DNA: TGTGCCAGCAGCCGCGGGGGCCAAGAGACCCAGTACTTC. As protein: CASSRGGQETQYF. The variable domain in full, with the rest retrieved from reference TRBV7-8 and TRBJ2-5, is GAGVSQSPRYKVAKRGQDVALRCDPISGHVSLFWYQQALGQGPEFLTYFQNEAQLDKSGLPSDRFFAERPEGSVSTLKIQRTQQEDSAVYLCASSRGGQETQYFGPGTRLLVL.

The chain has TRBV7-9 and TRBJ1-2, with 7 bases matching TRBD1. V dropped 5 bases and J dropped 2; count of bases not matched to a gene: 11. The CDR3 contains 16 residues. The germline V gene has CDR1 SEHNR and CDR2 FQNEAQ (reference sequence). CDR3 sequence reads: CASSRGQVGGNYGYTF. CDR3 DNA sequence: TGTGCCAGCAGCCGTGGACAGGTCGGTGGGAACTATGGCTACACCTTC.

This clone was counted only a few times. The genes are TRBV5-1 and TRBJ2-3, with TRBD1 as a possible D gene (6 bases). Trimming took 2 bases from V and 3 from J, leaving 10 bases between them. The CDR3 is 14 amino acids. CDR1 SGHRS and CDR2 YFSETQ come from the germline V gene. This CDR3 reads CASSFGRGTDTQYF. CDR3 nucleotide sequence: TGCGCCAGCAGCTTCGGAAGGGGGACAGATACGCAGTATTTT.

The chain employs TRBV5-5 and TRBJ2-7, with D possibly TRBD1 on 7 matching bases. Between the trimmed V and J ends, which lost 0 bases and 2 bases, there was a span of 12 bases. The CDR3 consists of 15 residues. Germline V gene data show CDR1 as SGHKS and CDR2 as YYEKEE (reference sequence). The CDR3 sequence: CASSLGQGGTYEQYF. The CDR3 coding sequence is TGTGCCAGCAGCTTGGGGCAGGGGGGAACCTACGAGCAGTACTTC.

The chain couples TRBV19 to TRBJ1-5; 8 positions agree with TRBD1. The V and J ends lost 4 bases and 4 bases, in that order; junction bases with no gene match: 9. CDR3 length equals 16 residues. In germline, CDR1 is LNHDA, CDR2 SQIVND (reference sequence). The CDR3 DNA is TGTGCCAGTAGTACCCCCGACAGGGGAAGGAATCAGCCCCAGCATTTT. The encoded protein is CASSTPDRGRNQPQHF.

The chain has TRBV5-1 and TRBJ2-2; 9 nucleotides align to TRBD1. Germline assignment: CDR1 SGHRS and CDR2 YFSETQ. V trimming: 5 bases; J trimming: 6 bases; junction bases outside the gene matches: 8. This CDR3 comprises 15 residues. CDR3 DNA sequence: TGCGCCAGCAGTTCCGGGACAGGGAGGCCCGGGGAGCTGTTTTTT. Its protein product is CASSSGTGRPGELFF.

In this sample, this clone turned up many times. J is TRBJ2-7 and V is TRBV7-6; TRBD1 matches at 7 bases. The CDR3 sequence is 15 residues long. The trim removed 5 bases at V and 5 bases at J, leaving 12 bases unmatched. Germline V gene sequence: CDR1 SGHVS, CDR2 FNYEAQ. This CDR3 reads CASSPTNRGNDEQYF. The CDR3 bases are TGTGCCAGCAGCCCAACTAACAGGGGAAATGACGAGCAGTACTTC.

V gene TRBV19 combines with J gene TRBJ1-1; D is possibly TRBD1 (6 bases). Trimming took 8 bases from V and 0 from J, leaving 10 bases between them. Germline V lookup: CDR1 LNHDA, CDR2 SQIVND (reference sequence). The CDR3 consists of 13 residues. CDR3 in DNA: TGTGCCAGTGAGACAGGAGTGAACACTGAAGCTTTCTTT. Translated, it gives CASETGVNTEAFF.

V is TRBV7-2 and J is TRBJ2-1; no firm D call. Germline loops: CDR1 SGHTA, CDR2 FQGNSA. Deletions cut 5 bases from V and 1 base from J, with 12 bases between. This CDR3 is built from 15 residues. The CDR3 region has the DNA TGTGCCAGCAGCCCCCTATCCCGATCCTACAATGAGCAGTTCTTC. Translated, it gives CASSPLSRSYNEQFF.

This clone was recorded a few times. CDR3 nucleotides: TGTGCCAGTAGTATAGGGCCAACGGCGGGCGGGGAGCTGTTTTTT. Its translation is CASSIGPTAGGELFF. The chain carries TRBV19 and TRBJ2-2, with D tentatively TRBD2 (5 bases). Germline values: CDR1 LNHDA, CDR2 SQIVND (reference sequence). The CDR3 is made up of 15 amino acids. Trimming cost V 1 base and J 7 bases, with 13 bases left between them. Variable domain in full (rest from reference TRBV19 and TRBJ2-2): DGGITQSPKYLFRKEGQNVTLSCEQNLNHDAMYWYRQDPGQGLRLIYYSQIVNDFQKGDIAEGYSVSREKKESFPLTVTSAQKNPTAFYLCASSIGPTAGGELFFGEGSRLTVL.

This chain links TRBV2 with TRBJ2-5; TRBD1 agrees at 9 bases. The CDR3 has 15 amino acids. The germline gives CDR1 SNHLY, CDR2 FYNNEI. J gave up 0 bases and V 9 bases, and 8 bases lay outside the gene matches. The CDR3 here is CASKFDRGNQETQYF. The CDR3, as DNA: TGTGCCAGTAAATTCGACAGGGGGAACCAAGAGACCCAGTACTTC.